The 19 T cell receptor beta chains presented below share a single source sample, sequenced in a study of PD-1 blockade in classical Hodgkin lymphoma. As to time point: cycle 4 day 1 (C4D1), after less than 7 weeks of nivolumab. All patients relapsed after autologous stem cell transplantation, and brentuximab vedotin exposure varied. This table comes from immunoSEQ multiplex PCR, and its TCRdb copy is limited to in-frame clones, with some not included. The top ten clones hold just under 2% of a sample with about 94,000 clones, roughly 91% of them seen once. The sequenced sample was peripheral blood mononuclear cells (PBMCs), obtained before the fourth cycle of nivolumab. All receptors derive from a human donor with classical Hodgkin lymphoma.

The V call is TRBV28, the J call TRBJ2-6, with D possibly being TRBD1 (6 bases). Germline CDR1 and CDR2: MDHEN and SYDVKM. The CDR3 is 16 residues long. Trimming stripped 7 bases from V and 0 bases from J, with 13 bases between. CDR3 in DNA: TGTGCCAGCACCACCCAGGGGCTCTCTGGGGCCAACGTCCTGACTTTC. It codes for CASTTQGLSGANVLTF.

The chain combines TRBV7-9 with TRBJ2-2, with 9 bases fitting TRBD1. This CDR3 has 18 amino acids. Germline V CDR1 and CDR2: SEHNR, FQNEAQ (reference sequence). V trimming: 5 bases; J trimming: 6 bases; junction bases outside the gene matches: 16. CDR3 in amino acids: CASSPRLGTGLDPGELFF. CDR3 in DNA: TGTGCCAGCAGCCCCCGGCTCGGGACAGGGTTGGACCCCGGGGAGCTGTTTTTT.

About this clone itself: Compared with germline, one end of the junction differs, possibly owing to a read error. V is TRBV5-1 and J is TRBJ1-1; the D is unclear. The germline V gene encodes CDR1 SGHRS and CDR2 YFSETQ. This CDR3 spans 11 amino acids. The CDR3 loop reads CASSWQGSLLF. DNA for the CDR3: TGCGCCAGCAGCTGGCAAGGATCATTACTCTTT.

The rearrangement links TRBV28 to TRBJ2-7, with 8 bases aligning to TRBD1. This CDR3 has 14 residues. In germline, CDR1 is MDHEN, CDR2 SYDVKM. V shed 6 bases, J shed 2 bases, and the junction held 6 bases outside the gene matches. This CDR3 is CASRLGQEPYEQYF. The CDR3, as DNA: TGTGCCAGCAGACTGGGACAGGAGCCCTACGAGCAGTACTTC.

In the case of this clone: At one boundary the junction diverges from the germline segment, which might be a read error. The rearrangement uses TRBV6-4 and TRBJ2-4; D perhaps matches TRBD1 (6 bases). The CDR3 is 14 residues long. Germline-derived CDR1 and CDR2 are MRHNA and SNTAGT. CDR3 DNA sequence: TGTGCCAGCAGTGACGACGTCGTGCAGGGGCGGTTGCACTTC. This sequence encodes CASSDDVVQGRLHF.

The chain links TRBV18 to TRBJ2-7, with TRBD2 identical over 10 bases. Looked up from germline, CDR1 is KGHSH and CDR2 is LQKENI. Trimming took 3 bases from V and 4 from J; bases not matched to a gene: 6. The CDR3 loop spans 15 amino acids. This chain's CDR3 is CASSPSGRSNYEQYF. The CDR3 DNA sequence: TGTGCCAGCTCACCTAGCGGGAGGTCCAATTACGAGCAGTACTTC.

V usage is TRBV14 and J usage is TRBJ2-7; D not certain. Germline V gene lookup returns CDR1 SGHDN and CDR2 FVKESK. V lost 0 bases, J lost 0 bases, and 9 bases lay in between. The CDR3 has 15 residues. CDR3 DNA: TGTGCCAGCAGCCAAGAAGGGCAGGTCTCCTACGAGCAGTACTTC. It specifies CASSQEGQVSYEQYF.

In DNA form, the CDR3 reads TGTGCCAGCAGCAGGGGAGGACCAAATCAGCCCCAGCATTTT. Protein sequence: CASSRGGPNQPQHF. V gene TRBV7-3 combines with J gene TRBJ1-5; weak D call: TRBD1 (5 bases). V was cut by 5 bases and J by 4 bases, with 12 bases left in between. The CDR3 is 14 amino acids. The germline V gene encodes CDR1 SGHTA and CDR2 FQGTGA.

The rearrangement links TRBV11-3 to TRBJ2-1, with D possibly being TRBD1 or TRBD2 (5 bases each). Germline assignment: CDR1 SGHNT and CDR2 YENEEA. Trimming shortened V by 5 bases and J by 0 bases, and 11 bases separated the two germline ends. There are 15 residues in the CDR3. For the CDR3, the DNA is TGTGCCAGCAGCCTGGGGGAGAGCTCCTACAATGAGCAGTTCTTC. Translated: CASSLGESSYNEQFF.

J is TRBJ2-7 and V is TRBV5-4, with TRBD1 matching over 8 bases. CDR3 length: 15 amino acids. The V gene end was trimmed by 2 bases and the J gene end by 4 bases; junction bases not matched to a gene: 8. The germline gives CDR1 SGHNT, CDR2 YYREEE (reference sequence). The CDR3 region is CASSFTGTGDYEQYF. In DNA, the CDR3 is TGTGCCAGCAGCTTTACCGGGACAGGTGATTACGAGCAGTACTTC.

The chain has TRBV28 and TRBJ1-4, with 8 bases matching TRBD1. Germline values: CDR1 MDHEN, CDR2 SYDVKM. The CDR3 consists of 13 residues. J lost 5 bases, V lost 11 bases, and 7 bases had no gene match. CDR3 protein: CAGNRDRNEKLFF. DNA of the CDR3: TGTGCCGGCAACCGGGACAGGAATGAAAAACTGTTTTTT.

V usage is TRBV28 and J usage is TRBJ2-2; D may be TRBD1 or TRBD2 (5 bases each). The CDR3 loop spans 14 amino acids. V was trimmed by 8 bases and J by 2 bases, leaving 12 bases between them. The germline V gene has CDR1 MDHEN and CDR2 SYDVKM. This chain's CDR3 is CASARDLNTGELFF. CDR3 bases: TGTGCCAGCGCCAGGGACCTCAACACCGGGGAGCTGTTTTTT.

The genes are TRBV6-5 and TRBJ1-3; 8 bases align to TRBD1. CDR1 is MNHEY and CDR2 is SVGAGI in the germline V gene. This CDR3 is built from 15 residues. Trimming took 6 bases from V and 3 from J; bases not matched to a gene: 7. The DNA of the CDR3 is TGTGCCAGCAGCTTGACAGGGGATGGTGGAAACACCATATATTTT. It codes for CASSLTGDGGNTIYF.

This sequence joins TRBV4-1 and TRBJ2-7, with 8 nucleotides matching TRBD1. V lost 5 bases, J lost 5 bases, and 17 bases stayed unmatched. Germline V gene lookup returns CDR1 MGHRA and CDR2 YSYEKL. The CDR3 is 17 amino acids. The CDR3 loop is CASSYGRRDRSSDEQYF. The CDR3 coding sequence is TGCGCCAGCAGCTATGGGCGGCGGGACAGGAGTAGCGACGAGCAGTACTTC.

The chain is built from TRBV5-5 and TRBJ2-7; D is perhaps TRBD1 (6 bases). V was trimmed by 2 bases and J by 2 bases, leaving 17 bases between them. CDR1 and CDR2 from the germline V gene are SGHKS and YYEKEE (reference sequence). The CDR3 extends over 16 amino acids. The CDR3: CASSFPDRDITYEQYF. The CDR3 DNA follows: TGTGCCAGCAGCTTCCCCGACCGGGACATAACCTACGAGCAGTACTTC.

This rearrangement joins TRBV6-6 to TRBJ2-7; tentative D call: TRBD1 (6 bases). Germline CDR1 reads MNHNY; CDR2 reads SVGAGI (reference sequence). Trimming cost V 0 bases and J 2 bases, with 11 bases left between them. This CDR3 region has 15 residues. DNA for the CDR3: TGTGCCAGCAGTTACTCGACAGGTCGGGCCTACGAGCAGTACTTC. Amino acids: CASSYSTGRAYEQYF.

The J gene is TRBJ1-1, the V gene TRBV6-6; the D gene is possibly TRBD1 (5 bases). Germline V gene lookup returns CDR1 MNHNY and CDR2 SVGAGI (reference sequence). CDR3 length: 9 amino acids. With 5 bases removed from V and 11 bases from J, the gap between germline ends came to 6 bases. The CDR3, as DNA: TGTGCCAGCAGTGGGGGGGCTTTCTTT. As protein: CASSGGAFF.

The genes are TRBV11-1 and TRBJ2-2; D may correspond to TRBD1 or TRBD2 (5 bases each). Germline values: CDR1 SGHAT, CDR2 FQDESV (reference sequence). Trimming took 4 bases from V and 1 from J, leaving 13 bases between them. The CDR3 covers 16 residues. Here the CDR3 reads CASSSLPGQNTGELFF. CDR3 nucleotides: TGTGCCAGCAGCTCCCTCCCGGGGCAGAACACCGGGGAGCTGTTTTTT.

The chain employs TRBV19 and TRBJ1-1; 8 bases agree with TRBD1. With 11 bases clipped from V and 1 base from J, the junction kept 15 bases outside the gene matches. The CDR3 extends over 16 amino acids. The germline CDR1 and CDR2 sequences are LNHDA and SQIVND (reference sequence). The CDR3 DNA is TGTGCCGTCGAAGGACAGGGAGAAGGGCCGAACACTGAAGCTTTCTTT. This sequence encodes CAVEGQGEGPNTEAFF.